The 16 T cell receptor beta chains reported below all come from one sample, sequenced in a study of Ad26.COV2.S vaccination and SARS-CoV-2 variants (dated by TCRdb to the early 2020s). The treatment or condition label, read with the paper, signifies: some 20 received Ad26.COV2.S at low or high dose, single or two shots; roughly 5 received placebo; per-sample allocation not given. Repertoires of vaccine and placebo recipients were sequenced from samples collected on day 63 after the first injection. Library preparation was by the immunoSEQ multiplex PCR assay. Held by TCRdb, this immuneACCESS table contains in-frame sequences only and omits some clones. Under half of the omission traces to an unresolved V gene where checked; the cause of the rest is unknown. The sample table lists 430,000 or so clones, around 90% of them with a count of one. The ten largest clones add up to approximately 12% of the sample.

Source: peripheral blood, taken in a trial of Ad26.COV2.S vaccine versus placebo. These receptor sequences come from a person between 18 and 60 years old who received the Ad26.COV2.S COVID-19 vaccine or a placebo.

The chain's CDR3 is CASSERPQHF. The CDR3 DNA reads TGTGCCAGTTCCGAAAGACCCCAGCATTTT. The chain is built from TRBV19 and TRBJ1-5; no firm D call. The V and J ends lost 8 bases and 10 bases respectively, with 9 bases between them. The CDR3 runs 10 residues. Germline V CDR1 and CDR2: LNHDA, SQIVND (reference sequence).

The chain carries TRBV25-1 and TRBJ1-2; 7 bases align to TRBD1. V lost 1 base and J lost 4; bases outside the gene matches: 3. The CDR3 loop spans 14 amino acids. Germline V gives CDR1 MGHDK, CDR2 SYGVNS. Here the CDR3 DNA reads TGTGCCAGCAGTGAATCGACAGGGACCTATGGCTACACCTTC. It yields the protein CASSESTGTYGYTF.

The rearrangement joins TRBV6-2 or TRBV6-3 to TRBJ1-6, with D hard to call. Germline CDR1 and CDR2: MNHEY and SVGEGT. V was cut by 5 bases and J by 9 bases, with 17 bases left in between. The CDR3 has 15 amino acids. CDR3 DNA: TGTGCCAGCAGTATCCAAGAACATAGCGTTTCACCCCTCCACTTT. Amino acid sequence: CASSIQEHSVSPLHF.

This chain uses TRBV2 with TRBJ1-1, with D perhaps TRBD1 (5 bases). The CDR3 runs 14 residues. Trimming took 6 bases from V and 3 from J, leaving 14 bases between them. Per germline, CDR1 SNHLY and CDR2 FYNNEI. The CDR3 nucleotides read TGTGCCAGCAGGGGACTCCGGCGGTACACTGAAGCTTTCTTT. This codes for CASRGLRRYTEAFF.

The V call is TRBV5-1, the J call TRBJ2-2; D not certain. Trimming took 3 bases from V and 7 from J, leaving 16 bases between them. The CDR3 totals 15 residues. Looked up from germline, CDR1 is SGHRS and CDR2 is YFSETQ. The CDR3, as DNA: TGCGCCAGCAGCTCCGTGCAAGGTGTGAACGGGGAGCTGTTTTTT. As protein: CASSSVQGVNGELFF.

The chain combines TRBV7-3 with TRBJ2-7; 13 bases are a match to TRBD2. Trimming removed 4 bases from V and 1 base from J; junction bases left unmatched: 7. The CDR3 totals 17 residues. Germline V gene sequence: CDR1 SGHTA, CDR2 FQGTGA. CDR3 region: CASSSGLAGVGSYEQYF. As DNA, the CDR3 is TGTGCCAGCAGCTCCGGACTAGCGGGAGTCGGTTCCTACGAGCAGTACTTC.

The V gene is TRBV24-1, the J gene TRBJ1-2, with 7 bases identical to TRBD1. The CDR3 spans 11 residues. The V gene's germline CDR1 is KGHDR and CDR2 SFDVKD. Trimming cost V 9 bases and J 3 bases; bases outside gene matches: 0. CDR3 residues: CATGTDYGYTF. In DNA, the CDR3 is TGTGCCACCGGGACAGACTATGGCTACACCTTC.

V usage is TRBV11-2 and J usage is TRBJ1-3; 7 bases map to TRBD1. The CDR3 covers 16 residues. The V gene's germline CDR1 is SGHAT and CDR2 FQNNGV. With 6 bases clipped from V and 0 bases from J, the junction kept 8 bases outside the gene matches. CDR3: CASSFGTDNSGNTIYF. CDR3 nucleotide sequence: TGTGCCAGCAGTTTCGGGACAGACAACTCTGGAAACACCATATATTTT. The entire variable domain, with the rest obtained from reference TRBV11-2 and TRBJ1-3, is as follows: EAGVAQSPRYKIIEKRQSVAFWCNPISGHATLYWYQQILGQGPKLLIQFQNNGVVDDSQLPKDRFSAERLKGVDSTLKIQPAKLEDSAVYLCASSFGTDNSGNTIYFGEGSWLTVV.

This chain links TRBV7-8 with TRBJ1-1; D is unclear. V was clipped by 1 base and J by 1 base, with 10 bases between them. The germline CDR1 and CDR2 sequences are SGHVS and FQNEAQ. The CDR3 length is 15 residues. The CDR3 bases are TGTGCCAGCAGCTTAGATCTGGGTGGGAACACTGAAGCTTTCTTT. Amino acids: CASSLDLGGNTEAFF.

CDR3 coding DNA: TGTGCCAGCAGAGGACTAGCGGGAGGCCCCTACAATGAGCAGTTCTTC. Amino acid sequence: CASRGLAGGPYNEQFF. This rearrangement joins TRBV2 to TRBJ2-1; 14 nucleotides align to TRBD2. Trimming cost V 6 bases and J 2 bases; bases outside gene matches: 3. CDR3 size: 16 residues. Germline CDR1 reads SNHLY; CDR2 reads FYNNEI.

V and J are TRBV30 and TRBJ1-5; D might be TRBD1 (6 bases). Trimming took off 6 bases at V and 6 bases at J, with 15 bases between the two ends. The CDR3 length is 13 residues. Germline V gives CDR1 GTSNPN, CDR2 SVGIG (reference sequence). In nucleotides, the CDR3 is TGTGCCTGTCGAGGGGGGGGAAGTCAGCCCCAGCATTTT. It specifies CACRGGGSQPQHF.

CDR3 residues: CASTRGDTYTEAFF. CDR3 nucleotides: TGTGCCAGCACCCGAGGGGACACCTACACTGAAGCTTTCTTT. The J gene is TRBJ1-1, the V gene TRBV5-4, with D possibly matching TRBD1 (6 bases). Per the germline V gene, CDR1 is SGHNT and CDR2 is YYREEE (reference sequence). The V end lost 6 bases, the J end lost 3 bases, and 15 bases lay between the germline ends. This CDR3 is 14 amino acids long. The whole variable domain, remainder taken from reference TRBV5-4 and TRBJ1-1, is ETGVTQSPTHLIKTRGQQVTLRCSSQSGHNTVSWYQQALGQGPQFIFQYYREEENGRGNFPPRFSGLQFPNYSSELNVNALELDDSALYLCASTRGDTYTEAFFGQGTRLTVV.

The chain couples TRBV27 to TRBJ1-1; D is uncertain. With 5 bases removed from V and 0 bases from J, the gap between germline ends came to 7 bases. CDR3 length: 13 residues. Looked up from germline, CDR1 is MNHEY and CDR2 is SMNVEV (reference sequence). CDR3 region: CASSPNLNTEAFF. CDR3 coding DNA: TGTGCCAGCAGTCCTAACCTGAACACTGAAGCTTTCTTT.

The CDR3 nucleotides are TGTGCCAGTAACACAGGGTTTCCGAACACTGAAGCTTTCTTT. Protein sequence: CASNTGFPNTEAFF. V is TRBV19 and J is TRBJ1-1; D is perhaps TRBD1 (6 bases). CDR3 length: 14 amino acids. Germline CDR1 reads LNHDA; CDR2 reads SQIVND (reference sequence). V was pared by 7 bases and J by 1 base, with 13 bases between.

This clone appeared a few times. The V gene is TRBV7-3, the J gene TRBJ2-1, with 13 bases matching TRBD2. This CDR3 is built from 14 residues. J was trimmed by 7 bases and V by 5 bases; bases with no gene match: 2. The germline V gene encodes CDR1 SGHTA and CDR2 FQGTGA. CDR3 sequence reads: CASSAGLAGNEQFF. The DNA for the CDR3 is TGTGCCAGCAGCGCGGGACTAGCGGGGAATGAGCAGTTCTTC.

DNA of the CDR3: TGTGCCAGCAGCTTGGGACAGGGGGCGCGCAACGAGCAGTACTTC. It encodes CASSLGQGARNEQYF. The V call is TRBV11-3, the J call TRBJ2-7, with 12 nucleotides matching TRBD1. V gave up 3 bases and J gave up 5 bases; unmatched junction bases: 5. Germline lookup yields CDR1 SGHNT and CDR2 YENEEA. The CDR3 has 15 amino acids.